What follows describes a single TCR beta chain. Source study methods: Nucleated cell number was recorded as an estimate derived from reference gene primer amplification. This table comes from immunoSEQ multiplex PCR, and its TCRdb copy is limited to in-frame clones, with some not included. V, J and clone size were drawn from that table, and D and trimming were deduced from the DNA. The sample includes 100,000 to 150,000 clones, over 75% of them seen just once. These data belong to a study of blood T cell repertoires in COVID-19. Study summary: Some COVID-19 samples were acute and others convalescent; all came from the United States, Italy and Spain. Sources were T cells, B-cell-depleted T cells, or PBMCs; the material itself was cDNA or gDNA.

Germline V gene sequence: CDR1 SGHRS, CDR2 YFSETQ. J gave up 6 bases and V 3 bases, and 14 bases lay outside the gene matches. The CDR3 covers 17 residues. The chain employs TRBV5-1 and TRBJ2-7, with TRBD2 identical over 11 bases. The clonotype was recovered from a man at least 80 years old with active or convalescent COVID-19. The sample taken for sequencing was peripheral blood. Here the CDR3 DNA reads TGCGCCAGCAGCTGGAGCTTAGCGGGAGGGTACTACGGCGAGCAGTACTTC. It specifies CASSWSLAGGYYGEQYF.